This TCR beta chain was recovered during a study of neurological immune-mediated disorders. This clonotype was seen repeatedly, ten times or more. TCRdb reprocessed the 5' RACE reads with MiXCR, giving one entry per CDR3 protein. The sample holds 80,000 to 95,000 distinct CDR3 sequences, roughly 3.5% seen once. CDR3 length: 12 amino acids. Trimming pared 5 bases from V and 9 bases from J, leaving 8 bases between. This clonotype was obtained from a woman aged 45 to 65 with multiple sclerosis. The sequenced sample consisted of PBMCs. The chain recombines TRBV12-3 or TRBV12-4 with TRBJ1-6; D remains ambiguous. The CDR3 DNA reads as TGTGCCAGCAGTCGACCACGTTCACCCCTCCACTTT. As protein: CASSRPRSPLHF.